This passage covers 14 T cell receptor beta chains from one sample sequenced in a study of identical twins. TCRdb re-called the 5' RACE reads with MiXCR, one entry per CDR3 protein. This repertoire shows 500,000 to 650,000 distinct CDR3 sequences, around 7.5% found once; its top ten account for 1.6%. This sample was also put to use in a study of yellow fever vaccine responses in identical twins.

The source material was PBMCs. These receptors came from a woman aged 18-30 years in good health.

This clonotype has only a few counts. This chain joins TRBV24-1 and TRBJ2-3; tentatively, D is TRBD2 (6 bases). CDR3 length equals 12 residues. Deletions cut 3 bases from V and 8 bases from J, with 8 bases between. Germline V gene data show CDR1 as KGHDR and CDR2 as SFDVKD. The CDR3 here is CATSDPRGTQYF. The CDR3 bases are TGTGCCACCAGTGATCCGCGGGGTACGCAGTATTTT.

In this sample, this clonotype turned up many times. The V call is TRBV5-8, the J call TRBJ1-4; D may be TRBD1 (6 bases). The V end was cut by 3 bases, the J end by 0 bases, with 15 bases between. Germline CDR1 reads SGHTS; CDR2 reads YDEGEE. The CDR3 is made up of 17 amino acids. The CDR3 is CASSSGVLSATNEKLFF. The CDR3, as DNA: TGTGCCAGCAGCTCAGGGGTTCTAAGTGCAACTAATGAAAAACTGTTTTTT.

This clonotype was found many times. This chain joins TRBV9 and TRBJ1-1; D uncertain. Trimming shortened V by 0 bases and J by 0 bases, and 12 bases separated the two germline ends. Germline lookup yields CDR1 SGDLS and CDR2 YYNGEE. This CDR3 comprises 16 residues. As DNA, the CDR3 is TGTGCCAGCAGCGTAGGTTCAGGAACCATGAACACTGAAGCTTTCTTT. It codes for CASSVGSGTMNTEAFF.

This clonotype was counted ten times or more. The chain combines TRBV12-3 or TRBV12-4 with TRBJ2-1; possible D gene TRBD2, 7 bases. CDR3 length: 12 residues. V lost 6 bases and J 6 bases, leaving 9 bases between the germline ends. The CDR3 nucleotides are TGTGCCAGCAGGGGGGGGGCCAATGAGCAGTTCTTC. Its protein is CASRGGANEQFF.

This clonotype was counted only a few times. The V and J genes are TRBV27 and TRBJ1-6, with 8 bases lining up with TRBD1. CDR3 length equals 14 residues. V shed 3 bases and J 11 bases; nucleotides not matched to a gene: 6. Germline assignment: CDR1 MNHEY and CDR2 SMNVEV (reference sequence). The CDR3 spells CASSFARGQTPLHF. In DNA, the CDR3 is TGTGCCAGCAGTTTCGCCAGGGGGCAGACACCCCTCCACTTT.

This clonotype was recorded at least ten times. This CDR3 reads CASSAASTDTQYF. The CDR3 bases are TGTGCCAGCTCCGCAGCTAGCACAGATACGCAGTATTTT. The V and J genes are TRBV18 and TRBJ2-3; D unresolved. CDR1 is KGHSH, CDR2 LQKENI, per germline. This CDR3 region has 13 residues. The V gene lost 6 bases and the J gene lost 0 bases, with 7 bases spanning the gap. The full variable domain, with the rest looked up from reference TRBV18 and TRBJ2-3, is NAGVMQNPRHLVRRRGQEARLRCSPMKGHSHVYWYRQLPEEGLKFMVYLQKENIIDESGMPKERFSAEFPKEGPSILRIQQVVRGDSAAYFCASSAASTDTQYFGPGTRLTVL.

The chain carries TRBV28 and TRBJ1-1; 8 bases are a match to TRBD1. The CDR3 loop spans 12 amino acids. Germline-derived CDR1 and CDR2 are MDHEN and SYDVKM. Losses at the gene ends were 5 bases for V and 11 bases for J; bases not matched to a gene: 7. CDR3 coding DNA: TGTGCCAGCAGTACCGAGGACAGGGACGCTTTCTTT. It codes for CASSTEDRDAFF.

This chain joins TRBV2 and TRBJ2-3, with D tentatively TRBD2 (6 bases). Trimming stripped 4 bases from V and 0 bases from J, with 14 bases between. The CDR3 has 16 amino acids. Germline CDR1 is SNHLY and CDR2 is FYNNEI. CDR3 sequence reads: CASSGFGLKSTDTQYF. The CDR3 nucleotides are TGTGCCAGCAGTGGTTTCGGACTAAAAAGCACAGATACGCAGTATTTT.

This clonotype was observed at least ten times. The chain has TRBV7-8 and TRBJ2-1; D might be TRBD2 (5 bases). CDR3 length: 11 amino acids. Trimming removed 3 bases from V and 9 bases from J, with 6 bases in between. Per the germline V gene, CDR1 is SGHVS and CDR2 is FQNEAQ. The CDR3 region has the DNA TGTGCCAGCAGCTTCGAGGGTGAGCAGTTCTTC. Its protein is CASSFEGEQFF. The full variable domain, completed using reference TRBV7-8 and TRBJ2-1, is GAGVSQSPRYKVAKRGQDVALRCDPISGHVSLFWYQQALGQGPEFLTYFQNEAQLDKSGLPSDRFFAERPEGSVSTLKIQRTQQEDSAVYLCASSFEGEQFFGPGTRLTVL.

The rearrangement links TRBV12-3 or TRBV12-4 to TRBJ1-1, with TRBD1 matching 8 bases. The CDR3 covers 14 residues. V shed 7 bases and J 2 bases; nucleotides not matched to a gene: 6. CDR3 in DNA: TGTGCCAGCAAAACGGACAGGGTTAACACTGAAGCTTTCTTT. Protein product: CASKTDRVNTEAFF.

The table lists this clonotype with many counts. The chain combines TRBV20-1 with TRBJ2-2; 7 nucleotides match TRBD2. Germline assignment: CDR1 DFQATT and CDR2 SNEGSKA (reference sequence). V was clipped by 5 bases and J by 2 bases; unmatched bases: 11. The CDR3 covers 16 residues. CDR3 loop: CSAEGSLAENTGELFF. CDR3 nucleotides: TGCAGTGCTGAAGGCTCCCTAGCGGAAAACACCGGGGAGCTGTTTTTT.

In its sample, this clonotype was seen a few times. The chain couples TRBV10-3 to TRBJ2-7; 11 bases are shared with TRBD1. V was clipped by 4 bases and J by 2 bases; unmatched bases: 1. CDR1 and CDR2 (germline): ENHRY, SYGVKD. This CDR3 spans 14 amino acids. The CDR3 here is CAISGGQGAYEQYF. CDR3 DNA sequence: TGTGCCATCAGTGGGGGACAGGGGGCCTACGAGCAGTACTTC.

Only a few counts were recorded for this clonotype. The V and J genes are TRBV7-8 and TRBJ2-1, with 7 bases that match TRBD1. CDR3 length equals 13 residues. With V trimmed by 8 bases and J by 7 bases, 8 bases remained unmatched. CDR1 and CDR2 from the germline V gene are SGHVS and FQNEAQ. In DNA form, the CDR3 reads TGTGCCAGCCGGGACAGAAGGACGAATGAGCAGTTCTTC. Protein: CASRDRRTNEQFF.

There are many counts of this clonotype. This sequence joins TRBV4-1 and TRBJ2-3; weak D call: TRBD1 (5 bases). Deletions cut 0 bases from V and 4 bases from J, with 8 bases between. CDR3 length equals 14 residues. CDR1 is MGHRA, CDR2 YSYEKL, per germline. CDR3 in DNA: TGCGCCAGCAGCCAAGATCCAGGGCCAGATACGCAGTATTTT. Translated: CASSQDPGPDTQYF.